This T cell receptor beta chain is from a study of cytomegalovirus exposure and HLA in healthy donors. The wider study: Among about 400 genotyped donors, 65% to 90% fell in the Caucasian-associated ancestry cluster. Regarding the study as a whole: Within the data, a cluster of highly shared sequence variants was likely a sequencing artifact.

Remarks on this clone: Its target is not known.

The PCR employed 60 Vbeta primers together with 13 Jbeta primers. Here immunoSEQ multiplex PCR was the method, and the copy in TCRdb shows in-frame clones only, minus some. This repertoire shows some 180,000 clones, 76% found once; its top ten account for 2% to 2.5%. Germline loops: CDR1 MDHEN, CDR2 SYDVKM. The CDR3 is 14 amino acids. The J segment lost 2 bases and the V segment lost 6 bases, leaving 3 bases of the junction unmatched. The chain links TRBV28 to TRBJ1-2; 10 nucleotides align to TRBD1. The TCR comes from a woman in her twenties or thirties in good health and CMV-seropositive. Sequencing was carried out using PBMCs. DNA for the CDR3: TGTGCCAGCAGATGGGGACAGGGGAACTATGGCTACACCTTC. This gives the protein CASRWGQGNYGYTF.